These 15 T cell receptor beta chains share one sample of origin, sequenced in a study of identical twins. MiXCR was run by TCRdb on the 5' RACE reads, yielding one entry per CDR3 protein. The table includes hundreds of thousands of distinct CDR3 sequences, 9.5% detected once. These data also formed part of another study, on yellow fever vaccine responses in identical twins.

Sequences were obtained from CD8+ T cells sorted from blood. These receptors were collected from a woman aged 18-30 years in good health.

There are a few counts of this clonotype. The V call is TRBV6-2 or TRBV6-3, the J call TRBJ2-5; D remains ambiguous. The CDR3 consists of 13 residues. Deletions cut 7 bases from V and 1 base from J, with 10 bases between. CDR1 is MNHEY and CDR2 is SVGEGT in the germline V gene. Written as DNA, the CDR3 is TGTGCCAGCATTTCGGGCATCCAAGAGACCCAGTACTTC. Translated, it gives CASISGIQETQYF.

This clonotype was counted only a few times. This sequence joins TRBV28 and TRBJ2-7; D perhaps matches TRBD2 (6 bases). Trimming removed 11 bases at V and 0 bases at J, with 14 bases between. The CDR3 is 13 residues long. Germline values: CDR1 MDHEN, CDR2 SYDVKM. CDR3 in DNA: TGTGCCGGGGCGGGACGCCTCTCCTACGAGCAGTACTTC. Protein sequence: CAGAGRLSYEQYF.

This clonotype was seen at least ten times. V usage is TRBV29-1 and J usage is TRBJ2-1; weak D call: TRBD1 (6 bases). CDR1 and CDR2 from the germline V gene are SQVTM and ANQGSEA. Trimming removed 6 bases at V and 1 base at J, with 13 bases between. The CDR3 has 14 residues. CDR3 coding DNA: TGCAGCGTACCAGGGGATATGTCCTACAATGAGCAGTTCTTC. It codes for CSVPGDMSYNEQFF.

This clonotype has more than one count but fewer than ten. The V and J genes are TRBV12-3 or TRBV12-4 and TRBJ2-3; 9 bases are shared with TRBD2. CDR3 length: 18 amino acids. V dropped 6 bases and J dropped 4; count of bases not matched to a gene: 17. DNA of the CDR3: TGTGCCAGCAGGTCGGCGCGAGCGGGGGGACTAGGGGCAGATACGCAGTATTTT. Translation gives CASRSARAGGLGADTQYF.

This clonotype showed up just a few times. V is TRBV12-3 or TRBV12-4 and J is TRBJ2-5; D is possibly TRBD1 or TRBD2 (7 bases each). The CDR3 is 15 residues long. Trimming removed 8 bases from V and 5 bases from J, with 21 bases in between. The CDR3 protein is CASGGGDRTGETQYF. The CDR3 nucleotides are TGTGCCAGCGGGGGGGGGGACAGAACAGGGGAGACCCAGTACTTC.

This clonotype was seen only a few times. J is TRBJ2-3 and V is TRBV11-2, with D maybe TRBD2 (6 bases). CDR1 and CDR2 from the germline V gene are SGHAT and FQNNGV. This CDR3 has 14 amino acids. The ends were cut back, 1 base at V and 6 bases at J, with 11 bases in the middle. CDR3 region: CASSLGDSEDTQYF. CDR3 coding DNA: TGTGCCAGCAGCTTAGGGGACTCCGAGGATACGCAGTATTTT.

Points on this clonotype: This may be a read error, as it is one base from a much larger clone. The V call is TRBV29-1, the J call TRBJ2-5; tentative D call: TRBD1 (5 bases). V was cut by 6 bases and J by 5 bases, with 16 bases left in between. Germline CDR1 is SQVTM and CDR2 is ANQGSEA. The CDR3 has 13 amino acids. The CDR3 region is CSVPLVRVETQYF. CDR3 sequence (DNA): TGCAGCGTCCCCCTGGTCAGGGTGGAGACCCAGTACTTC.

The chain combines TRBV2 with TRBJ1-1; D gene unclear. Trimming cost V 8 bases and J 5 bases, with 12 bases left between them. The CDR3 totals 12 residues. Germline assignment: CDR1 SNHLY and CDR2 FYNNEI. The CDR3 loop reads CASVGGYTEAFF. As DNA, the CDR3 is TGTGCCAGCGTAGGCGGATATACTGAAGCTTTCTTT.

The chain is built from TRBV28 and TRBJ2-1, with D perhaps TRBD1 (6 bases). CDR1 is MDHEN and CDR2 is SYDVKM in the germline V gene. V was cut by 5 bases and J by 1 base, with 15 bases left in between. The CDR3 has 16 amino acids. CDR3 DNA: TGTGCCAGCAGTAACCCTGGGGGCCAATCCTACAATGAGCAGTTCTTC. This gives the protein CASSNPGGQSYNEQFF.

This clonotype was counted at least ten times. The chain is built from TRBV11-2 and TRBJ2-5; D gene unclear. Germline V gene sequence: CDR1 SGHAT, CDR2 FQNNGV. CDR3 length equals 12 residues. Trimming pared 4 bases from V and 5 bases from J, leaving 8 bases between. CDR3 residues: CASSWESETQYF. CDR3 nucleotides: TGTGCCAGCAGCTGGGAAAGCGAGACCCAGTACTTC.

This clonotype was counted only a few times. The chain couples TRBV29-1 to TRBJ2-5; the D call may be TRBD1 or TRBD2 (7 bases each). Germline values: CDR1 SQVTM, CDR2 ANQGSEA. CDR3 length: 12 residues. The V and J ends lost 5 bases and 4 bases respectively, with 11 bases between them. The CDR3 coding sequence is TGCAGCGTTACAGGGGAGGGAGAGACCCAGTACTTC. This sequence encodes CSVTGEGETQYF.

In this sample, this clonotype turned up many times. The chain couples TRBV12-3 or TRBV12-4 to TRBJ2-7; D not certain. V lost 6 bases, J lost 2 bases, and 11 bases lay in between. The CDR3 has 13 residues. The CDR3 sequence is CASRTDGTYEQYF. As DNA, the CDR3 is TGTGCCAGCAGAACCGACGGAACCTACGAGCAGTACTTC.

This clonotype was seen many times. V and J are TRBV19 and TRBJ1-2; maybe TRBD1 (5 bases). CDR1 and CDR2 (germline): LNHDA, SQIVND (reference sequence). The CDR3 runs 13 residues. Trimming stripped 3 bases from V and 8 bases from J, with 13 bases between. CDR3 residues: CASSIGGGKGYTF. The DNA of the CDR3 is TGTGCCAGTAGTATTGGGGGAGGAAAAGGCTACACCTTC.

This clonotype was seen at least ten times. The rearrangement links TRBV27 to TRBJ2-3; maybe TRBD1 (5 bases). V was clipped by 2 bases and J by 1 base, with 10 bases between them. Germline CDR1 MNHEY, CDR2 SMNVEV (reference sequence). This CDR3 contains 15 residues. CDR3 DNA sequence: TGTGCCAGCAGTTTACAGGGATTCGGCACAGATACGCAGTATTTT. Encoded protein: CASSLQGFGTDTQYF.

This clonotype was detected ten times or more. The chain couples TRBV29-1 to TRBJ2-1; D unclear. CDR1 SQVTM and CDR2 ANQGSEA come from the germline V gene. Trimming cost V 5 bases and J 6 bases, with 11 bases left between them. The CDR3 is 12 amino acids. The CDR3 DNA reads TGCAGCGTTCAGCTACTGGGCAATGAGCAGTTCTTC. Translation: CSVQLLGNEQFF.